This T cell receptor (beta chain) was found in a study of neurological immune-mediated disorders. This clonotype was counted many times. From the 5' RACE reads, TCRdb called clonotypes with MiXCR, one entry per CDR3 protein. The sample has about 62,000 distinct CDR3 sequences, roughly 3.5% seen once; the top ten hold over 2%. This CDR3 has 16 amino acids. Germline lookup yields CDR1 SGHRS and CDR2 YFSETQ. The trim removed 3 bases at V and 4 bases at J, leaving 7 bases unmatched. The sequence was obtained from a woman aged 45-59 years with multiple sclerosis. The sequenced material came from PBMCs. The chain combines TRBV5-1 with TRBJ2-2, with 9 bases aligning to TRBD1. The CDR3 sequence is CASSSMTGGTTGELFF. The DNA of the CDR3 is TGCGCCAGCAGCTCCATGACAGGGGGAACCACCGGGGAGCTGTTTTTT.